Following are 27 T cell receptor beta chains from one sample sequenced in a study of blood T cell repertoires in COVID-19. Produced via immunoSEQ multiplex PCR; TCRdb's table is partial and in-frame only. The data contain around 300,000 clones, 75% to 90% of them singletons. Sequencing input: peripheral blood. These receptors originate from a woman in her seventies with COVID-19, enrolled during active disease.

The chain employs TRBV10-2 and TRBJ2-1; 10 bases line up with TRBD2. Germline trimming cut 3 bases from V and 10 bases from J; bases unmatched to any gene: 9. The CDR3 totals 15 residues. Germline V gives CDR1 WSHSY, CDR2 SAAADI. The CDR3 sequence is CASSEALAGVTEQFF. DNA for the CDR3: TGCGCCAGCAGTGAAGCCCTAGCGGGGGTTACAGAGCAGTTCTTC.

This chain links TRBV24-1 with TRBJ2-7, with TRBD1 matching over 10 bases. CDR3 length equals 15 residues. V gave up 4 bases and J gave up 6 bases; unmatched junction bases: 8. Per the germline V gene, CDR1 is KGHDR and CDR2 is SFDVKD. CDR3 residues: CATSDPGTGEGEQYF. CDR3 nucleotides: TGTGCCACCAGTGACCCCGGGACAGGGGAGGGCGAGCAGTACTTC.

This chain joins TRBV7-9 and TRBJ1-1, with D maybe TRBD1 (6 bases). V shed 2 bases and J shed 4 bases, with 11 bases lying between them. The germline gives CDR1 SEHNR, CDR2 FQNEAQ (reference sequence). The CDR3 contains 14 residues. The CDR3 coding sequence is TGTGCCAGCAGCTTATCAGGGGTACCCACTGAAGCTTTCTTT. This encodes CASSLSGVPTEAFF.

This chain connects TRBV27 to TRBJ2-7; 10 bases line up with TRBD2. From germline, CDR1 is MNHEY and CDR2 SMNVEV (reference sequence). The CDR3 is made up of 16 amino acids. The junction had 7 bases not matched to a gene; V was cut back by 2 bases and J by 3 bases. This CDR3 is CASSLSRPSGGYEQYF. For the CDR3, the DNA is TGTGCCAGCAGTTTAAGTCGGCCTAGCGGGGGCTACGAGCAGTACTTC.

The chain carries TRBV19 and TRBJ1-2; D not resolved. This CDR3 is built from 15 residues. The V gene lost 5 bases and the J gene lost 2 bases, with 15 bases spanning the gap. CDR1 and CDR2 from the germline V gene are LNHDA and SQIVND (reference sequence). The CDR3 DNA follows: TGTGCCAGTAGTGCAGACTCGCGGGTAAACTATGGCTACACCTTC. It specifies CASSADSRVNYGYTF.

The chain carries TRBV3-1 (or the pseudogene TRBV3-2) and TRBJ2-3, with 12 positions matching TRBD2. This CDR3 contains 15 residues. J gave up 6 bases and V 1 base, and 2 bases lay outside the gene matches. From germline, CDR1 is LGHDT and CDR2 YNNKEL (reference sequence). CDR3: CASSQVLAGGDTQYF. The CDR3 DNA sequence: TGTGCCAGCAGCCAAGTACTAGCGGGGGGCGATACGCAGTATTTT.

This rearrangement joins TRBV28 to TRBJ1-1; D perhaps matches TRBD1 (6 bases). Trimming cost V 5 bases and J 4 bases, with 14 bases left between them. CDR3 length equals 14 residues. CDR1 MDHEN and CDR2 SYDVKM come from the germline V gene. CDR3 nucleotide sequence: TGTGCCAGCAGTGGTACAGGGACGGGCACTGAAGCTTTCTTT. It encodes CASSGTGTGTEAFF.

This clone was counted a single time. J is TRBJ2-1 and V is TRBV7-9; D not certain. V gave up 5 bases and J gave up 9 bases, with 11 bases separating them. This CDR3 region has 12 residues. Germline assignment: CDR1 SEHNR and CDR2 FQNEAQ (reference sequence). CDR3 DNA: TGTGCCAGCAGCCAGATATCTGGTGAGCAGTTCTTC. This codes for CASSQISGEQFF.

V is TRBV6-5 and J is TRBJ2-1; TRBD1 might be the D (6 bases). V was cut by 9 bases and J by 0 bases, with 12 bases left in between. The CDR3 has 14 residues. Per the germline V gene, CDR1 is MNHEY and CDR2 is SVGAGI. DNA for the CDR3: TGTGCCAGTAGGGGGAAGAGCTCCTACAATGAGCAGTTCTTC. The encoded protein is CASRGKSSYNEQFF.

This clone was recorded many times. The chain joins TRBV11-2 to TRBJ1-1; TRBD1 agrees at 9 bases. CDR1 and CDR2 (germline): SGHAT, FQNNGV. This CDR3 comprises 13 residues. V shed 7 bases and J 1 base; nucleotides not matched to a gene: 1. In DNA form, the CDR3 reads TGTGCCAGCAAGGGACAGGGGAACACTGAAGCTTTCTTT. Translation: CASKGQGNTEAFF.

The V call is TRBV12-3 or TRBV12-4, the J call TRBJ1-6; D is possibly TRBD1 (6 bases). The CDR3 length is 12 residues. Deletions cut 6 bases from V and 15 bases from J, with 15 bases between. The CDR3 nucleotides are TGTGCCAGCAGCTATCCCACAGGGATCCTCCACTTT. The encoded protein is CASSYPTGILHF.

This sequence joins TRBV6-2 or TRBV6-3 and TRBJ1-5; the match to TRBD1 covers 9 bases. Germline-derived CDR1 and CDR2 are MNHEY and SVGEGT. This CDR3 contains 17 residues. J was trimmed by 6 bases and V by 5 bases; bases with no gene match: 14. The CDR3 region has the DNA TGTGCCAGCAGTACCGGGACAGGGCCCCAAGGGGGTCAGCCCCAGCATTTT. The encoded protein is CASSTGTGPQGGQPQHF.

The sample holds a few counts of this clone. This chain joins TRBV6-5 and TRBJ2-7; 7 nucleotides agree with TRBD1. The CDR3 totals 13 residues. Germline trimming cut 8 bases from V and 7 bases from J; bases unmatched to any gene: 11. Germline values: CDR1 MNHEY, CDR2 SVGAGI. CDR3 bases: TGTGCCAGCCGACAGGGCTTGATTGTGGAGCAGTACTTC. This translates into CASRQGLIVEQYF.

The chain joins TRBV18 to TRBJ1-3, with D possibly being TRBD1 (6 bases). V was clipped by 6 bases and J by 4 bases, with 10 bases between them. Per germline, CDR1 KGHSH and CDR2 LQKENI. This CDR3 spans 13 amino acids. Here the CDR3 reads CASSDGQGNTIYF. CDR3 DNA: TGTGCCAGCTCTGACGGACAGGGAAACACCATATATTTT. Complete variable domain (other parts from reference TRBV18 and TRBJ1-3): NAGVMQNPRHLVRRRGQEARLRCSPMKGHSHVYWYRQLPEEGLKFMVYLQKENIIDESGMPKERFSAEFPKEGPSILRIQQVVRGDSAAYFCASSDGQGNTIYFGEGSWLTVV.

This clone appeared a few times. The V and J genes are TRBV11-2 and TRBJ1-2; tentatively, D is TRBD1 (5 bases). Per germline, CDR1 SGHAT and CDR2 FQNNGV. Between the trimmed V and J ends, which lost 8 bases and 2 bases, there was a span of 24 bases. The CDR3 loop spans 17 amino acids. This CDR3 reads CASSSFVRAGDNYGYTF. CDR3 DNA: TGTGCCAGCTCCTCCTTCGTCAGGGCAGGCGACAACTATGGCTACACCTTC. The full variable domain, its missing parts supplied by reference TRBV11-2 and TRBJ1-2, is EAGVAQSPRYKIIEKRQSVAFWCNPISGHATLYWYQQILGQGPKLLIQFQNNGVVDDSQLPKDRFSAERLKGVDSTLKIQPAKLEDSAVYLCASSSFVRAGDNYGYTFGSGTRLTVV.

This chain links TRBV7-2 with TRBJ1-2; 7 positions match TRBD1. The CDR3 spans 16 residues. After removal of 4 bases from V and 6 bases from J, the junction contained 14 bases not matched to a gene. Germline values: CDR1 SGHTA, CDR2 FQGNSA. CDR3 DNA sequence: TGTGCCAGCAGCTCTCGAGGGGGACAGAGGATCGATGGCTACACCTTC. Its translation is CASSSRGGQRIDGYTF. The full variable domain, in which reference TRBV7-2 and TRBJ1-2 provide the parts outside the CDR3, is GAGVSQSPSNKVTEKGKDVELRCDPISGHTALYWYRQSLGQGLEFLIYFQGNSAPDKSGLPSDRFSAERTGGSVSTLTIQRTQQEDSAVYLCASSSRGGQRIDGYTFGSGTRLTVV.

V gene TRBV4-1 combines with J gene TRBJ2-7; TRBD1 agrees at 9 bases. Per germline, CDR1 MGHRA and CDR2 YSYEKL. There are 17 residues in the CDR3. The junction had 8 bases not matched to a gene; V was cut back by 2 bases and J by 0 bases. The CDR3, as DNA: TGCGCCAGCAGCCAACCTACAGGGGGCAGGAGCTCCTACGAGCAGTACTTC. The encoded protein is CASSQPTGGRSSYEQYF.

This clone was counted only a few times. The V and J genes are TRBV9 and TRBJ2-3, with TRBD1 matching over 10 bases. In germline, CDR1 is SGDLS, CDR2 YYNGEE. J gave up 7 bases and V 3 bases, and 5 bases lay outside the gene matches. The CDR3 is 14 amino acids. The CDR3 region has the DNA TGTGCCAGCAGCGCCCGGGACAGGGGAAATACGCAGTATTTT. Encoded protein: CASSARDRGNTQYF.

This sequence joins TRBV11-2 and TRBJ2-2, with TRBD2 matching 12 bases. The CDR3 is 17 residues long. CDR1 is SGHAT and CDR2 is FQNNGV in the germline V gene. V gave up 1 base and J gave up 2 bases; unmatched junction bases: 2. CDR3 sequence (DNA): TGTGCCAGCAGCTTAGGGACTAGCGGGACTAACACCGGGGAGCTGTTTTTT. Protein: CASSLGTSGTNTGELFF.

This clone showed up just a few times. The CDR3 is CASSQVAGKNDGYTF. The CDR3 nucleotides read TGTGCCAGCAGCCAAGTCGCAGGCAAGAACGATGGCTACACCTTC. The chain couples TRBV3-1 (or the pseudogene TRBV3-2) to TRBJ1-2; no clear D. This CDR3 spans 15 amino acids. Per germline, CDR1 LGHDT and CDR2 YNNKEL (reference sequence). V shed 1 base and J shed 6 bases, with 15 bases lying between them.

Notes on this clone: A clone one base away is much larger, so this may be a read error. Other DNA sequences of this sample code for an identical CDR3. The rearrangement links TRBV7-2 to TRBJ2-2, with 10 bases lining up with TRBD1. J was trimmed by 5 bases and V by 5 bases; bases with no gene match: 5. This CDR3 comprises 15 residues. Looked up from germline, CDR1 is SGHTA and CDR2 is FQGNSA. CDR3: CASSLRDRGTGELFF. CDR3 DNA: TGTGCCAGCAGCCTCCGGGACAGGGGAACCGGGGAGCTGTTTTTT.

This clone was seen only once. The chain carries TRBV19 and TRBJ2-7, with 8 nucleotides matching TRBD2. The V gene end was trimmed by 10 bases and the J gene end by 4 bases; junction bases not matched to a gene: 18. The CDR3 extends over 16 amino acids. Germline CDR1 reads LNHDA; CDR2 reads SQIVND (reference sequence). This chain's CDR3 is CATRGLRGGRTYEQYF. CDR3 bases: TGTGCCACCAGAGGGCTACGGGGGGGCCGTACTTACGAGCAGTACTTC. Full variable domain (outside the CDR3, taken from reference TRBV19 and TRBJ2-7): DGGITQSPKYLFRKEGQNVTLSCEQNLNHDAMYWYRQDPGQGLRLIYYSQIVNDFQKGDIAEGYSVSREKKESFPLTVTSAQKNPTAFYLCATRGLRGGRTYEQYFGPGTRLTVT.

This clone occurred a few times. The chain uses TRBV5-6 and TRBJ1-2, with D perhaps matching TRBD1 (5 bases). Germline CDR1 is SGHDT and CDR2 is YYEEEE. CDR3 length equals 15 residues. Trimming cost V 2 bases and J 6 bases, with 17 bases left between them. Here the CDR3 reads CASSLGEAVINGYTF. CDR3 bases: TGTGCCAGCAGCTTAGGGGAGGCGGTAATTAATGGCTACACCTTC.

This rearrangement joins TRBV7-2 to TRBJ2-1; D is possibly TRBD2 (6 bases). The germline V gene encodes CDR1 SGHTA and CDR2 FQGNSA. V shed 1 base and J shed 7 bases, with 11 bases lying between them. This CDR3 has 14 residues. The CDR3 bases are TGTGCCAGCAGCTTAGGGTTGGCGGGGAATGAGCAGTTCTTC. Protein: CASSLGLAGNEQFF.

The rearrangement joins TRBV6-5 to TRBJ1-2; possibly TRBD1 for D (5 bases). The CDR3 consists of 14 residues. Trimming removed 0 bases from V and 2 bases from J, with 7 bases in between. From germline, CDR1 is MNHEY and CDR2 SVGAGI. CDR3 region: CASSYSGVNYGYTF. The CDR3 DNA reads as TGTGCCAGCAGTTACTCAGGGGTAAACTATGGCTACACCTTC.

There are a few counts of this clone. The chain employs TRBV5-1 and TRBJ1-3, with a weak D call TRBD1 (6 bases). V was cut by 3 bases and J by 0 bases, with 10 bases left in between. The CDR3 is made up of 15 amino acids. CDR1 SGHRS and CDR2 YFSETQ come from the germline V gene. The CDR3 spells CASSSTGTSGNTIYF. In DNA, the CDR3 is TGCGCCAGCAGCTCGACAGGTACCTCTGGAAACACCATATATTTT.

The V and J genes are TRBV30 and TRBJ2-2; the match to TRBD2 covers 12 bases. This CDR3 has 15 amino acids. The germline V gene has CDR1 GTSNPN and CDR2 SVGIG (reference sequence). V dropped 0 bases and J dropped 7; count of bases not matched to a gene: 3. The DNA for the CDR3 is TGTGCCTGGAGTGTACTAGCGGGGGGAGGCGGGGAGCTGTTTTTT. Its protein product is CAWSVLAGGGGELFF. Combining the CDR3 with reference TRBV30 and TRBJ2-2 gives the whole variable domain SQTIHQWPATLVQPVGSPLSLECTVEGTSNPNLYWYRQAAGRGLQLLFYSVGIGQISSEVPQNLSASRPQDRQFILSSKKLLLSDSGFYLCAWSVLAGGGGELFFGEGSRLTVL.